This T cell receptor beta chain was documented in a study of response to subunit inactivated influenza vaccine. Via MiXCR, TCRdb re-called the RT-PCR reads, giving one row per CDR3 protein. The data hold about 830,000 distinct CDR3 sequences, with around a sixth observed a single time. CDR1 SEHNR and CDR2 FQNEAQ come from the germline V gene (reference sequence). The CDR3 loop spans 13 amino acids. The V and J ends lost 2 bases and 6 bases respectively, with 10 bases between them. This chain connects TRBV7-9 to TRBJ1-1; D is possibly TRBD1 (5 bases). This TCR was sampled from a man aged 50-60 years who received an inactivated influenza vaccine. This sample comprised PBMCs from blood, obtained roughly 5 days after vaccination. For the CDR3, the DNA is TGTGCCAGCAGCTTAAGACAGCGGCCTGAAGCTTTCTTT. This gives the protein CASSLRQRPEAFF.